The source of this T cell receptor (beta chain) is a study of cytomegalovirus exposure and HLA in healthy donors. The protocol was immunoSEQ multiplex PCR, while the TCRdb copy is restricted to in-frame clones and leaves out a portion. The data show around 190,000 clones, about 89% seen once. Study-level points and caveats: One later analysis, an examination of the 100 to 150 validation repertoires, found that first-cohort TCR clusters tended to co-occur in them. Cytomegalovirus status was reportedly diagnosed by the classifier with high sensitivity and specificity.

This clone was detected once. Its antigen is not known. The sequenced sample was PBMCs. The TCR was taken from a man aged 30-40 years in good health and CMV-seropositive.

CDR3: CASSHNDGTRYEQYF. The CDR3 nucleotides read TGTGCCAGCAGTCATAACGACGGCACCCGCTACGAGCAGTACTTC. The V and J genes are TRBV6-5 and TRBJ2-7; no reliable D call. The CDR3 totals 15 residues. Trimming cost V 5 bases and J 3 bases, with 17 bases left between them. Germline V gene lookup returns CDR1 MNHEY and CDR2 SVGAGI.